A single sample gave rise to the 3 T cell receptor beta chains below, sequenced in a study of T-cell memory formation after mild COVID-19. TCRdb ran MiXCR on the 5' RACE reads and lists one entry per CDR3 protein. The table shows around 470,000 distinct CDR3 sequences, with roughly 20% occurring only once. The specimen sequenced was PBMCs or a T cell subset sorted from them (not recorded which). Source of these receptors: an adult woman who had mild COVID-19 (a few samples of this study predate the infection). Cell type and time point are not known.

This clonotype was seen more than once but under ten times. The rearrangement links TRBV7-9 to TRBJ1-4; D is possibly TRBD1 (5 bases). The CDR3 sequence is 14 residues long. Germline V gene sequence: CDR1 SEHNR, CDR2 FQNEAQ (reference sequence). Trimming took off 5 bases at V and 7 bases at J, with 14 bases between the two ends. The CDR3 protein is CASSLGESGEKLFF. The CDR3 DNA is TGTGCCAGCAGCCTAGGGGAATCTGGTGAAAAACTGTTTTTT.

V and J are TRBV27 and TRBJ2-1; 7 bases fit TRBD1. V was pared by 2 bases and J by 2 bases, with 6 bases of the junction left unmatched. The germline V gene encodes CDR1 MNHEY and CDR2 SMNVEV (reference sequence). The CDR3 covers 16 residues. Here the CDR3 reads CASSLKAGTAYNEQFF. CDR3 coding DNA: TGTGCCAGCAGTTTAAAAGCCGGGACAGCCTACAATGAGCAGTTCTTC.

V and J are TRBV3-1 and TRBJ2-7, with D unresolved. CDR3 size: 13 residues. Per germline, CDR1 LGHDT and CDR2 YNNKEL (reference sequence). V was trimmed by 1 base and J by 0 bases, leaving 4 bases between them. CDR3 nucleotide sequence: TGTGCCAGCAGCCAAGCCATCTCCTACGAGCAGTACTTC. Amino acids: CASSQAISYEQYF.